These T cell receptor beta chains were read from a single sample in a study of T cell clonotyping in hematopoietic cell transplantation. Profiling relied on immunoSEQ multiplex PCR, and the TCRdb table lists in-frame clones only, not all of them. The data hold approximately 15,000 clones, with over 75% observed a single time. The source was PBMCs, collected 100 days after allogeneic stem cell transplant. The receptors shown here come from a male patient in his sixties who had an allogeneic stem cell transplant from a related donor, so the T cells may come from the graft donor. Some clones in this sample may be carry-over from other donors' samples. Each CDR3 is given with its conserved first and last residue. D genes are given only for firm matches. The size field is filled for only some rows; it gives once, few, many or a size class.

V,D,length,size,J,CDR3,DNA
TRBV7-2,TRBD1,15,.,TRBJ2-7,CASSHSGQGFYEQYF,TGTGCCAGCAGCCACTCGGGACAGGGGTTCTACGAGCAGTACTTC
TRBV11-2,.,15,.,TRBJ1-4,CASSHSTGINEKLFF,TGTGCCAGCAGCCACAGTACGGGAATAAATGAAAAACTGTTTTTT
TRBV18,.,16,.,TRBJ1-3,CASSPGQTALESTIYF,TGTGCCAGCTCACCGGGACAAACAGCCCTGGAGAGCACCATATATTTT
TRBV30,.,15,.,TRBJ1-4,CAWSFPGAEGEKLFF,TGTGCCTGGAGTTTCCCCGGGGCGGAAGGTGAAAAACTGTTTTTT
TRBV7-8,.,15,.,TRBJ1-3,CASSLVAGAGNTIYF,TGTGCCAGCAGCTTAGTGGCAGGGGCTGGAAACACCATATATTTT
TRBV7-3,.,13,.,TRBJ1-1,CASSSGTNTEAFF,TGTGCCAGCAGCTCCGGGACCAACACTGAAGCTTTCTTT
TRBV7-9,TRBD1,13,.,TRBJ2-7,CASSETGVGEQYF,TGTGCCAGCAGCGAGACAGGGGTGGGCGAGCAGTACTTC
TRBV6-6,.,16,.,TRBJ1-2,CASSQKDQVYKNGYTF,TGTGCCAGCAGCCAAAAGGACCAGGTGTACAAGAATGGCTACACCTTC
TRBV25-1,.,15,.,TRBJ2-5,CASSESLGYQETQYF,TGTGCCAGCAGTGAATCTTTGGGATACCAAGAGACCCAGTACTTC
TRBV6-5,.,14,.,TRBJ2-4,CASSADLAKNIQYF,TGTGCCAGCAGTGCGGACTTAGCCAAAAACATTCAGTACTTC
TRBV6-4,TRBD1,16,.,TRBJ2-2,CASSATDRGWTGELFF,TGTGCCAGCAGTGCAACCGACAGGGGTTGGACCGGGGAGCTGTTTTTT
TRBV5-6,.,14,.,TRBJ1-1,CASSLIGGNTEAFF,TGTGCCAGCAGCTTGATAGGGGGGAACACTGAAGCTTTCTTT
TRBV13,.,14,.,TRBJ1-5,CASSLRGGDQPQHF,TGTGCCAGCAGCTTGCGGGGAGGCGATCAGCCCCAGCATTTT
TRBV11-2,.,16,.,TRBJ1-1,CASSLDTTSTGLGAFF,TGTGCCAGCAGCTTAGATACGACATCTACAGGGTTGGGCGCTTTCTTT
TRBV6-1,.,15,.,TRBJ1-1,CATPGIGRPNTEAFF,TGTGCCACCCCGGGTATAGGCAGGCCGAACACTGAAGCTTTCTTT
TRBV15,TRBD1,14,.,TRBJ1-1,CATSRNRGITEAFF,TGTGCCACCAGCAGAAACAGGGGAATTACTGAAGCTTTCTTT
TRBV9,.,13,once,TRBJ1-1,CASSASVNTEAFF,TGTGCCAGCAGTGCCTCAGTTAACACTGAAGCTTTCTTT
TRBV18,.,15,once,TRBJ2-1,CASSPTRESYNEQFF,TGTGCCAGCTCACCAACCAGGGAATCCTACAATGAGCAGTTCTTC
TRBV4-1,TRBD1,17,.,TRBJ2-1,CASSQEPGTAVHNEQFF,TGCGCCAGCAGCCAAGAACCCGGGACAGCCGTTCACAATGAGCAGTTCTTC
TRBV2,.,16,few,TRBJ1-2,CASRIPTGKGDYGYTF,TGTGCCAGCAGGATCCCCACGGGGAAGGGGGACTATGGCTACACCTTC
TRBV29-1,.,13,.,TRBJ1-2,CSVDQQGEWGYTF,TGCAGCGTTGACCAACAGGGAGAATGGGGCTACACCTTC
TRBV28,.,14,.,TRBJ1-5,CASSSGGGSQPQHF,TGTGCCAGCAGCAGCGGGGGGGGAAGTCAGCCCCAGCATTTT
TRBV6-1,TRBD1,14,.,TRBJ1-2,CASRETGRNYGYTF,TGTGCCAGCAGAGAGACAGGGCGCAACTATGGCTACACCTTC
TRBV10-3,.,15,.,TRBJ1-1,CAISESGGPGAEAFF,TGTGCCATCAGTGAGTCGGGGGGGCCGGGCGCTGAAGCTTTCTTT
TRBV7-3,.,15,.,TRBJ1-6,CASSSQGRGNSPLHF,TGTGCCAGCAGCTCCCAGGGGAGGGGTAATTCACCCCTCCACTTT
TRBV6-6,.,16,.,TRBJ1-2,CASRFQTGTKNYGYTF,TGTGCCAGCAGATTTCAAACCGGGACAAAGAACTATGGCTACACCTTC
TRBV25-1,TRBD2,14,.,TRBJ2-5,CASSEGRARETQYF,TGTGCCAGCAGTGAAGGGAGGGCTAGAGAGACCCAGTACTTC
TRBV6-5,.,12,.,TRBJ2-2,CASRMGAGELFF,TGTGCCAGCCGCATGGGGGCCGGGGAGCTGTTTTTT
TRBV19,.,13,.,TRBJ2-7,CASSIRWAYEQYF,TGTGCCAGTAGTATAAGGTGGGCCTACGAGCAGTACTTC
TRBV5-1,.,14,.,TRBJ1-2,CASAPRGAVYGYTF,TGCGCCAGCGCACCAAGGGGCGCGGTTTATGGCTACACCTTC
TRBV19,.,15,.,TRBJ2-7,CASSIVPGVGNEQYF,TGTGCCAGTAGTATAGTTCCAGGGGTTGGGAACGAGCAGTACTTC
TRBV20-1,.,11,few,TRBJ1-1,CSRTVLLEAFF,TGCAGCCGGACAGTTCTACTAGAAGCTTTCTTT
TRBV7-2,.,14,.,TRBJ2-5,CASSLAPVSETQYF,TGTGCCAGCAGCTTAGCGCCGGTTTCGGAGACCCAGTACTTC
TRBV19,TRBD1,14,.,TRBJ2-7,CASSIRQGAYEQYF,TGTGCCAGTAGTATCAGACAGGGGGCCTACGAGCAGTACTTC
TRBV7-9,TRBD1,18,once,TRBJ2-2,CASSRHPAGGGNTGELFF,TGTGCCAGCAGTCGTCATCCCGCAGGGGGCGGCAACACCGGGGAGCTGTTTTTT
TRBV10-3,.,13,.,TRBJ1-4,CAIGTDTNEKLFF,TGTGCCATCGGAACAGACACTAATGAAAAACTGTTTTTT
TRBV2,.,14,.,TRBJ2-3,CASSDLGGTDTQYF,TGTGCCAGCAGTGACTTGGGCGGCACAGATACGCAGTATTTT
TRBV25-1,.,16,.,TRBJ1-6,CASSGFVFSRESPLHF,TGTGCCAGCAGTGGTTTCGTTTTCAGCAGGGAATCACCCCTCCACTTT
TRBV6-5,TRBD1,14,.,TRBJ1-1,CASRQTGVTTEAFF,TGTGCCAGCAGACAAACAGGGGTAACCACTGAAGCTTTCTTT
TRBV7-9,.,15,few,TRBJ1-2,CASSLGSGGSHGYTF,TGTGCCAGCAGCTTAGGTTCTGGGGGGTCCCATGGCTACACCTTC
TRBV5-1,TRBD1,16,.,TRBJ1-2,CASSLIGTANNYGYTF,TGCGCCAGCAGCTTGATCGGGACAGCTAATAACTATGGCTACACCTTC
TRBV4-3,.,16,.,TRBJ1-2,CASSQGYKQGSKGYTF,TGCGCCAGCAGCCAAGGTTATAAACAGGGATCGAAAGGCTACACCTTC
TRBV14,.,17,.,TRBJ2-7,CASSLKRQAWGSFEQYF,TGTGCCAGCAGCCTTAAACGACAGGCATGGGGTTCTTTCGAGCAGTACTTC
TRBV4-1,.,15,.,TRBJ1-1,CASSPAGRANTEAFF,TGCGCCAGCAGCCCGGCAGGAAGGGCGAACACTGAAGCTTTCTTT
TRBV4-3,TRBD1,18,.,TRBJ1-6,CASSQRATGGIMNSPLHF,TGCGCCAGCAGCCAAAGGGCGACAGGGGGCATCATGAATTCACCCCTCCACTTT
TRBV7-8,TRBD1,14,.,TRBJ1-1,CASSFGTGNTEAFF,TGTGCCAGCAGCTTCGGGACAGGGAACACTGAAGCTTTCTTT
TRBV7-2,TRBD1,15,.,TRBJ2-3,CASSLMGQGTDTQYF,TGTGCCAGCAGCTTAATGGGACAGGGCACAGATACGCAGTATTTT
TRBV7-2,.,16,.,TRBJ2-4,CASSLGQGRGENIQYF,TGTGCCAGCAGCTTGGGTCAGGGGCGAGGAGAAAACATTCAGTACTTC
TRBV29-1,.,14,.,TRBJ2-3,CSVVLPPGSDTQYF,TGCAGCGTTGTTCTACCTCCGGGGTCAGATACGCAGTATTTT
TRBV29-1,TRBD2,15,.,TRBJ2-3,CSVGGGFGGEGTQYF,TGCAGCGTGGGGGGGGGTTTCGGTGGCGAAGGGACGCAGTATTTT
TRBV28,TRBD1,14,.,TRBJ1-2,CASRQQGTNYGYTF,TGTGCCAGCAGACAACAGGGGACCAACTATGGCTACACCTTC
TRBV6-5,.,12,.,TRBJ2-1,CATRHSYNEQFF,TGTGCCACCCGCCACTCCTACAATGAGCAGTTCTTC
TRBV7-2,.,17,.,TRBJ1-3,CASSLGAYAASGNTIYF,TGTGCCAGCAGCTTAGGAGCCTACGCGGCATCTGGAAACACCATATATTTT
TRBV7-3,.,12,.,TRBJ1-4,CASSFGLEKLFF,TGTGCCAGCAGCTTTGGGCTGGAAAAACTGTTTTTT